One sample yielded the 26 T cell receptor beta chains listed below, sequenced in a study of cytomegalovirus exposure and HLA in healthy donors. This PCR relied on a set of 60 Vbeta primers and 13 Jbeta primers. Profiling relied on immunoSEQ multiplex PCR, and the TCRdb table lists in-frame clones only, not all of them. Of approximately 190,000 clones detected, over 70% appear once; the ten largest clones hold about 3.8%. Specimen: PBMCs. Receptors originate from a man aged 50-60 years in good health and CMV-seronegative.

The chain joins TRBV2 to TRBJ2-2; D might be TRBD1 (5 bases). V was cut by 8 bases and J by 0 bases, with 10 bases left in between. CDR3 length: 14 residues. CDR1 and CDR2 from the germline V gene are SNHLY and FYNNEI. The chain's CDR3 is CASAGFANTGELFF. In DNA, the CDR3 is TGTGCCAGCGCAGGGTTCGCGAACACCGGGGAGCTGTTTTTT.

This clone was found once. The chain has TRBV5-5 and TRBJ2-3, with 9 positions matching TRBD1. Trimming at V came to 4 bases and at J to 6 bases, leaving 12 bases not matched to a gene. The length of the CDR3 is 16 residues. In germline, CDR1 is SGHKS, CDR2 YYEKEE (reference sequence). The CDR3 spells CASSLSRQGGGDTQYF. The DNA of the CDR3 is TGTGCCAGCAGCCTCTCGAGACAGGGGGGCGGGGATACGCAGTATTTT.

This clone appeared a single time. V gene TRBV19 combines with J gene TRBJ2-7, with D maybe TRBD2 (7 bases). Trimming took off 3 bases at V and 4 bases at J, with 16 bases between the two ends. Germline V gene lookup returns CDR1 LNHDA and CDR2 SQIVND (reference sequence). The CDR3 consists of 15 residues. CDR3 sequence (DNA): TGTGCCAGTAGTATCACGGACAGCGGGGCTTACGAGCAGTACTTC. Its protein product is CASSITDSGAYEQYF.

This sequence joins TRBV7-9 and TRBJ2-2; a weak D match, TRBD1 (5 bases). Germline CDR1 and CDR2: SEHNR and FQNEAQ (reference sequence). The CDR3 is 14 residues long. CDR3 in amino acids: CSPDPTGPTGELFF. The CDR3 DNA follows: TGTTCCCCAGATCCAACAGGACCCACCGGGGAGCTGTTTTTT.

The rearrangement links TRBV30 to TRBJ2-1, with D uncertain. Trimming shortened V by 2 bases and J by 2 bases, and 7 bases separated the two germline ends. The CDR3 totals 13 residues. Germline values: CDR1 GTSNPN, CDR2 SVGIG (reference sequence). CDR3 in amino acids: CAWSRQAYNEQFF. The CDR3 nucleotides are TGTGCCTGGAGTCGGCAGGCCTACAATGAGCAGTTCTTC.

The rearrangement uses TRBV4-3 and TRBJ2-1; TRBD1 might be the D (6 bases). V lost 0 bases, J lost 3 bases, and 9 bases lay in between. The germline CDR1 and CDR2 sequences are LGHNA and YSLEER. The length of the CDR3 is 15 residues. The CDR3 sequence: CASSQDAGDYNEQFF. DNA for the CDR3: TGCGCCAGCAGCCAAGATGCAGGGGACTACAATGAGCAGTTCTTC.

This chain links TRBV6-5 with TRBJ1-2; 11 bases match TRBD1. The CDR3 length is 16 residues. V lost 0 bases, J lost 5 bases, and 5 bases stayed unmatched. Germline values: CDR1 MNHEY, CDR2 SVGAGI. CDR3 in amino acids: CASSYSTDRGPYGYTF. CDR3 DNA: TGTGCCAGCAGTTACTCGACGGACAGGGGGCCGTATGGCTACACCTTC.

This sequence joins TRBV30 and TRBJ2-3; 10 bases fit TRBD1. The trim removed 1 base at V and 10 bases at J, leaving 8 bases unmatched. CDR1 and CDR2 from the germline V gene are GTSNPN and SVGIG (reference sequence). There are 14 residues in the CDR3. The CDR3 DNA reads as TGTGCCTGGAGTGCCCTGACAGGGGGCGATGCGCAGTATTTT. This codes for CAWSALTGGDAQYF.

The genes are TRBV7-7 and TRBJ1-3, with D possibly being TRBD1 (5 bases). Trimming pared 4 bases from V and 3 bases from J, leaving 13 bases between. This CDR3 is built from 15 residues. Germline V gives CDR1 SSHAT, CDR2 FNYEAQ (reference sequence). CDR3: CASSSTGGDGNTIYF. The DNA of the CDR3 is TGTGCCAGCAGCTCTACCGGGGGAGATGGAAACACCATATATTTT.

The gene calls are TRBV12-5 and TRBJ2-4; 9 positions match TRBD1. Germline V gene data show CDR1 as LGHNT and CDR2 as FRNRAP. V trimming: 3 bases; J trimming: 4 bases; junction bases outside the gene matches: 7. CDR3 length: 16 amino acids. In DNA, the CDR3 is TGTGCTAGTGGTTTCCGGGACAGGGAAGGGAAAAACATTCAGTACTTC. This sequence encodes CASGFRDREGKNIQYF.

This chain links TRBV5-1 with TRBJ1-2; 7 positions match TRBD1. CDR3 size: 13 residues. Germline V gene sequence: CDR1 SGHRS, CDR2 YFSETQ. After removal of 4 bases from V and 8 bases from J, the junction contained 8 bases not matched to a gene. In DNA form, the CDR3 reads TGCGCCAGCAGCCCCAGGGACAGTCAGGGCTACACCTTC. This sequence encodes CASSPRDSQGYTF.

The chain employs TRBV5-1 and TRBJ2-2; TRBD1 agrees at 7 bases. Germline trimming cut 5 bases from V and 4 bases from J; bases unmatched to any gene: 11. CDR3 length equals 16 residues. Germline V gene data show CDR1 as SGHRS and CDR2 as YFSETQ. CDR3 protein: CASSYGQAVGTGELFF. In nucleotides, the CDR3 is TGCGCCAGCAGTTACGGACAGGCGGTCGGCACCGGGGAGCTGTTTTTT.

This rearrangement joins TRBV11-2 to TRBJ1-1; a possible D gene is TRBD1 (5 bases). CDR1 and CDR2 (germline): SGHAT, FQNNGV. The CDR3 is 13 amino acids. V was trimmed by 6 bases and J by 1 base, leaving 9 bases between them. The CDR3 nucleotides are TGTGCCAGCAGTTTTACAGGGAACACTGAAGCTTTCTTT. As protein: CASSFTGNTEAFF.

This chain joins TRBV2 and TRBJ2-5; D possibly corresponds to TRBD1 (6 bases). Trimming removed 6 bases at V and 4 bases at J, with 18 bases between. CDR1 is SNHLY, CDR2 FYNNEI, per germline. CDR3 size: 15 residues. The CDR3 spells CASRENRVRGETQYF. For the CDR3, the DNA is TGTGCCAGCAGGGAAAACAGGGTTCGGGGAGAGACCCAGTACTTC.

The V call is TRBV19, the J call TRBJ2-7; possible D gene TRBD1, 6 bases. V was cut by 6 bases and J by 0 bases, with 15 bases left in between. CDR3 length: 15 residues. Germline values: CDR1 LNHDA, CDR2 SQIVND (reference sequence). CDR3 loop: CASRPTGTPSYEQYF. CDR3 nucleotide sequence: TGTGCCAGTAGACCAACCGGGACACCCTCCTACGAGCAGTACTTC.

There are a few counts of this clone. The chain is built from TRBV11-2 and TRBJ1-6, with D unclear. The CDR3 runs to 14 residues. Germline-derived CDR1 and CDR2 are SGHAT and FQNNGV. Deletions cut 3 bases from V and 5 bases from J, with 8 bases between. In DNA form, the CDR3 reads TGTGCCAGCAGCTTGGGCATTCATAATTCACCCCTCCACTTT. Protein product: CASSLGIHNSPLHF.

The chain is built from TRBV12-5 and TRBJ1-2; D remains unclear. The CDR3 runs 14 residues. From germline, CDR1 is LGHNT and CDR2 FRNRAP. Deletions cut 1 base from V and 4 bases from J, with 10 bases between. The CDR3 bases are TGTGCTAGTGGTTTGGATTGGAGCGGCTATGGCTACACCTTC. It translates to CASGLDWSGYGYTF.

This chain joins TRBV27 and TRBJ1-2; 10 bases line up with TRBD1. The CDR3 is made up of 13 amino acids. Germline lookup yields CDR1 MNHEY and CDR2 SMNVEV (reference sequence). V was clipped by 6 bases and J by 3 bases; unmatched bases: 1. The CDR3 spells CASSGQGDYGYTF. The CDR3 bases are TGTGCCAGCAGCGGACAGGGGGACTATGGCTACACCTTC.

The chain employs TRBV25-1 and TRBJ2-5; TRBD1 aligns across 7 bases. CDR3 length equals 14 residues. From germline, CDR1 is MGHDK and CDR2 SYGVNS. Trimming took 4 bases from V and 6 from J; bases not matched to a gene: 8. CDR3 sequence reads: CASSVLRDSQTQYF. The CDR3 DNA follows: TGTGCCAGCAGTGTCCTCCGGGACAGCCAGACCCAGTACTTC.

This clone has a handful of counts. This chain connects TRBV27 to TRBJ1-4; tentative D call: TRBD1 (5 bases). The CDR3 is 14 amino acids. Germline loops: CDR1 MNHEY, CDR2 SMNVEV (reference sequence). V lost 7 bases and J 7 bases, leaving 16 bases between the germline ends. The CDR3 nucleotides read TGTGCCAGCACCCGATCAGGGTTTGGTGAAAAACTGTTTTTT. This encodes CASTRSGFGEKLFF.

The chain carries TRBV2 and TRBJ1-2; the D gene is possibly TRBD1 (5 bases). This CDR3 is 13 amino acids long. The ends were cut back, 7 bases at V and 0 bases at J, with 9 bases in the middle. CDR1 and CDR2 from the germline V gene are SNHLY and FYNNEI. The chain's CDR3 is CASNLRANYGYTF. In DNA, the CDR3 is TGTGCCAGCAACCTCAGGGCTAACTATGGCTACACCTTC.

The CDR3 nucleotides read TGTGCCAGCGGGCTCCTCTATGGCTACACCTTC. Amino acids: CASGLLYGYTF. This chain connects TRBV25-1 to TRBJ1-2, with unresolved D. The germline V gene encodes CDR1 MGHDK and CDR2 SYGVNS. V gave up 8 bases and J gave up 4 bases, with 8 bases separating them. The CDR3 is made up of 11 amino acids.

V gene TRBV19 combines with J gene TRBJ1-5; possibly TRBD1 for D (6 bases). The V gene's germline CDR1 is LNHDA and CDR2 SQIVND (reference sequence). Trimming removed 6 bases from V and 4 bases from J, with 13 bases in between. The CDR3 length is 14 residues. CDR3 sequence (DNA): TGTGCCAGTAGAGAGGGAGGGGGGAATCAGCCCCAGCATTTT. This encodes CASREGGGNQPQHF.

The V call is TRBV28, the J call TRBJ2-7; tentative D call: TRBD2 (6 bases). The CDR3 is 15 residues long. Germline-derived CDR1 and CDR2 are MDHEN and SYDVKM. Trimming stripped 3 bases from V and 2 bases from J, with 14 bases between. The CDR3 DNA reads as TGTGCCAGCAGTTTCGCGGGACTTCCAACCTACGAGCAGTACTTC. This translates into CASSFAGLPTYEQYF.

As DNA, the CDR3 is TGTGCCAGTAGTAACCCCTGGACTAGCACGGGCGAGCAGTACTTC. This gives the protein CASSNPWTSTGEQYF. V and J are TRBV19 and TRBJ2-7; 8 bases match TRBD2. Trimming cost V 4 bases and J 6 bases; bases outside gene matches: 11. Germline CDR1 reads LNHDA; CDR2 reads SQIVND (reference sequence). The CDR3 consists of 15 residues.

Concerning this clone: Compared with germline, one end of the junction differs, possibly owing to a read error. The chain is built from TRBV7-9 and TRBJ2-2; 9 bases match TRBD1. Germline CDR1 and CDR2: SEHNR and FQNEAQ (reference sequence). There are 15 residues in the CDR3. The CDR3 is CSSSPDRGGTGELFF. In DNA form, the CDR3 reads TGTTCCAGCAGCCCGGACAGGGGAGGGACCGGGGAGCTGTTTTTT.